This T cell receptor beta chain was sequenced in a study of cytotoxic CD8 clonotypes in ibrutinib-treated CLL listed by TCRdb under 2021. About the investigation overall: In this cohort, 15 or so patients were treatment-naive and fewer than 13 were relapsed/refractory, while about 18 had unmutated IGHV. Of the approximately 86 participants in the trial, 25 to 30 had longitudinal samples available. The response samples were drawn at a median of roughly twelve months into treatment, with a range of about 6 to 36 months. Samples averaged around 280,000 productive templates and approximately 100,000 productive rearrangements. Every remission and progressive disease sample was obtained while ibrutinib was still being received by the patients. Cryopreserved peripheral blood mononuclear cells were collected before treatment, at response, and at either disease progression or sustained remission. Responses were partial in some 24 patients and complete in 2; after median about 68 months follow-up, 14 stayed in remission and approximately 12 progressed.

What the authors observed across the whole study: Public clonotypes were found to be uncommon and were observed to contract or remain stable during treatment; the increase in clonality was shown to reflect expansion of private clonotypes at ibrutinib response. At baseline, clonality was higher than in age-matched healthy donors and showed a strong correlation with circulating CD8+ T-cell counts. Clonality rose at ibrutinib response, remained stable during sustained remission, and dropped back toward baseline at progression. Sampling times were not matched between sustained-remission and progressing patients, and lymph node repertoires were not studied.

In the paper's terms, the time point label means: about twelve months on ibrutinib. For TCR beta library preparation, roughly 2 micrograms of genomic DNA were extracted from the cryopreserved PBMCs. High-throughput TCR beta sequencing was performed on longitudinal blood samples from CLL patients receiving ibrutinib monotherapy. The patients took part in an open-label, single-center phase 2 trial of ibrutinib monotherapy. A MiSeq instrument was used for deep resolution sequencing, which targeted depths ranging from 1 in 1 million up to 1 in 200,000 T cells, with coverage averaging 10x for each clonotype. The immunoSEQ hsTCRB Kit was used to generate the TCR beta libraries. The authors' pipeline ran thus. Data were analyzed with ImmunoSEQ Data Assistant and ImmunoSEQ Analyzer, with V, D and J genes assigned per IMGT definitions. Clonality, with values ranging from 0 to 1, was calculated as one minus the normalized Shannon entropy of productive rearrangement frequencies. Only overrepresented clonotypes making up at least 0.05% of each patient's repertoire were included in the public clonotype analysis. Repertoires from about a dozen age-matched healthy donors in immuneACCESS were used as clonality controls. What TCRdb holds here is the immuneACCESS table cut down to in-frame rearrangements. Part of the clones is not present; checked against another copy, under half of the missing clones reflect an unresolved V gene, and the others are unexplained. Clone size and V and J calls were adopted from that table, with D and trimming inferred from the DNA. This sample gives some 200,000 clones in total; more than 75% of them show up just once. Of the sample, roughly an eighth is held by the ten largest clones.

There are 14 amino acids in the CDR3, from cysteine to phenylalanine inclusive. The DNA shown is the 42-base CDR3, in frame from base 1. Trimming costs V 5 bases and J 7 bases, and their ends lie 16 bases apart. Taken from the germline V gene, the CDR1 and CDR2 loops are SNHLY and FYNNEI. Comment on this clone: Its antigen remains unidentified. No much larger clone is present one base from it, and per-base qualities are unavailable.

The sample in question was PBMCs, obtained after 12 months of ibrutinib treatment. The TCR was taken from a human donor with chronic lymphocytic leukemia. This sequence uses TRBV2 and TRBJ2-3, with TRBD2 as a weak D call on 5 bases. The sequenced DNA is TGTGCCAGCAGTAACACCGAGGAGGCTCATACGCAGTATTTT. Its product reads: CASSNTEEAHTQYF.